This paragraph covers one T cell receptor beta chain sequence. Its cognate antigen is unknown. This sample was taken from a study of cytomegalovirus exposure and HLA in healthy donors. Study findings and constraints: Cytomegalovirus status, reportedly, was diagnosed with high specificity and sensitivity by the classifier. In vitro experiments confirmed that a few CMV-associated chains were specific for CMV antigens.

The germline V gene has CDR1 LNHDA and CDR2 SQIVND (reference sequence). This CDR3 comprises 17 residues. V lost 3 bases and J lost 5; bases outside the gene matches: 8. Assay used: immunoSEQ multiplex PCR; TCRdb lists only in-frame clones, some missing. The sample includes roughly 150,000 clones, about nine tenths of them seen just once. Material: PBMCs. V usage is TRBV19 and J usage is TRBJ2-1; TRBD2 aligns across 12 bases. The receptor comes from a man between 18 and 29 years old in good health and CMV-seropositive. This chain's CDR3 is CASSIPGLAGKDNEQFF. In DNA, the CDR3 is TGTGCCAGTAGTATCCCAGGACTAGCGGGAAAGGACAATGAGCAGTTCTTC.